What follows describes a single T cell receptor beta chain. Trimming left V 0 bases short and J 0 bases short, with 14 bases between. Germline CDR1 reads SGHDN; CDR2 reads FVKESK. The CDR3 covers 18 residues. TCRdb fed the 5' RACE reads into MiXCR, producing one record per CDR3 protein. Of 70,000 to 90,000 distinct CDR3 sequences in the sample, roughly 12% were seen once. These data belong to a study of early T cells in non-severe SARS-CoV-2 infection. The chain recombines TRBV14 with TRBJ2-2; a possible D gene is TRBD1 (6 bases). The sample comprised whole blood. The receptor's source is an adult who was a healthcare worker with PCR-confirmed SARS-CoV-2 infection or an uninfected control (not recorded which). CDR3 DNA: TGTGCCAGCAGCCAAGAATGGGGACAACTAGCGAACACCGGGGAGCTGTTTTTT. Translation: CASSQEWGQLANTGELFF. The full variable domain, completed using reference TRBV14 and TRBJ2-2, is EAGVTQFPSHSVIEKGQTVTLRCDPISGHDNLYWYRRVMGKEIKFLLHFVKESKQDESGMPNNRFLAERTGGTYSTLKVQPAELEDSGVYFCASSQEWGQLANTGELFFGEGSRLTVL.